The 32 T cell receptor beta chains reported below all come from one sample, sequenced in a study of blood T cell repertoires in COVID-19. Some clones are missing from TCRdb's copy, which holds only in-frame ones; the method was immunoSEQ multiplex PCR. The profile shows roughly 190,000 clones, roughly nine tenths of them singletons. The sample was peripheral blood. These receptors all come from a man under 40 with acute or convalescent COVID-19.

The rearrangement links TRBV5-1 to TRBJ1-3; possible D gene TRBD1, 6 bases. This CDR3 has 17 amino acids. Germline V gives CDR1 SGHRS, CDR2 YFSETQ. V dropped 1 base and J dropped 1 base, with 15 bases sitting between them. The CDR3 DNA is TGCGCCAGCAGCTTGCGTGGAACAGGGAAGTCTGGAAACACCATATATTTT. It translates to CASSLRGTGKSGNTIYF.

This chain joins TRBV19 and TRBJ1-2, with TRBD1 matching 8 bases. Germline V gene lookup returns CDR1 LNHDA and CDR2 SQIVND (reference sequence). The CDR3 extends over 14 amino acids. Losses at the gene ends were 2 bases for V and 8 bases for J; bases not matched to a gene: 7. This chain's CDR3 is CASSIRDRGDGYTF. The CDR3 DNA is TGTGCCAGTAGTATACGCGACAGGGGAGACGGCTACACCTTC.

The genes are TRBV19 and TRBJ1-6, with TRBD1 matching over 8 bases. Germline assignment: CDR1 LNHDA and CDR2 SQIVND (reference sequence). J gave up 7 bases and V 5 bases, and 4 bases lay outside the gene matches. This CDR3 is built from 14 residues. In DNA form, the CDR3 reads TGTGCCAGTAGTCAACAGGGGGAGAATTCACCCCTCCACTTT. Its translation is CASSQQGENSPLHF.

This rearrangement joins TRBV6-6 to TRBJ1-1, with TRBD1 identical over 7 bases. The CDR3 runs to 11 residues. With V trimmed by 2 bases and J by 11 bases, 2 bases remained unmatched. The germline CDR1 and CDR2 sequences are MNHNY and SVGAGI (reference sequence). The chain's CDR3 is CASSYQGGAFF. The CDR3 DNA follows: TGTGCCAGCAGTTACCAGGGGGGTGCTTTCTTT.

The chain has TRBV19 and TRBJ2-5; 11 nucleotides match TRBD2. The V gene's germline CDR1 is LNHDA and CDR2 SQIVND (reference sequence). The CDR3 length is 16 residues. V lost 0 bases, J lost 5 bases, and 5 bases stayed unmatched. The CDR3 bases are TGTGCCAGTAGTATAGACCCTAGCGGGGGGCGGGAGACCCAGTACTTC. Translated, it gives CASSIDPSGGRETQYF.

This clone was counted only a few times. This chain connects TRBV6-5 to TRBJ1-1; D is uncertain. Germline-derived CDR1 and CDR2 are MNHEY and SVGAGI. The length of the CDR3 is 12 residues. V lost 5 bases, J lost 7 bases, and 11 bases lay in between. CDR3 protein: CASSNPGSEAFF. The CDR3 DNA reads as TGTGCCAGCAGTAACCCCGGGAGTGAAGCTTTCTTT.

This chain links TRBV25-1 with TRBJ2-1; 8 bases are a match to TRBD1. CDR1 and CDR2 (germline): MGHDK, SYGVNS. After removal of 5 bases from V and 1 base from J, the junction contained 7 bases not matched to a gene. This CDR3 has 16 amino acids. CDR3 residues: CASSSTTGESYNEQFF. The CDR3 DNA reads TGTGCCAGCAGTTCCACGACAGGGGAGTCCTACAATGAGCAGTTCTTC. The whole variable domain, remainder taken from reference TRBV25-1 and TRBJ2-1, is EADIYQTPRYLVIGTGKKITLECSQTMGHDKMYWYQQDPGMELHLIHYSYGVNSTEKGDLSSESTVSRIRTEHFPLTLESARPSHTSQYLCASSSTTGESYNEQFFGPGTRLTVL.

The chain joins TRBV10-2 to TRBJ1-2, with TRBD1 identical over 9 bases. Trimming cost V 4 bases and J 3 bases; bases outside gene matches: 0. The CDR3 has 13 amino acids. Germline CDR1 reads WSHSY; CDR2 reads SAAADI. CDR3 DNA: TGCGCCAGCAGTGGGACAGGGGACTATGGCTACACCTTC. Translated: CASSGTGDYGYTF.

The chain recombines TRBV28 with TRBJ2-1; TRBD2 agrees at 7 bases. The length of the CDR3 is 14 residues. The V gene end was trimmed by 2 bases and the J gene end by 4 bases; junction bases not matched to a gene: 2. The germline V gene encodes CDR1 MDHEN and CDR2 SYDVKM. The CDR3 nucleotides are TGTGCCAGCAGTTTACCTAGCGGTTACAATGAGCAGTTCTTC. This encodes CASSLPSGYNEQFF.

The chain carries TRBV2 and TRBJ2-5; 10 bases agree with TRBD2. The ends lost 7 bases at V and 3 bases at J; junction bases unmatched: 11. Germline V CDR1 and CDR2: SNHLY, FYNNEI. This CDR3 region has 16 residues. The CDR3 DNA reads TGTGCCAGCATAACTAGCGGGAATCTGGAAGAAGAGACCCAGTACTTC. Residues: CASITSGNLEEETQYF.

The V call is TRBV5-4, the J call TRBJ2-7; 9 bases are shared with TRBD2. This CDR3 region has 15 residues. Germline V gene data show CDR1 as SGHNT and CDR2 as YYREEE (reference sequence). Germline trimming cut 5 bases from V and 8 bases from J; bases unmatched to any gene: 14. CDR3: CASSPRTSELRKQYF. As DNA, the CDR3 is TGTGCCAGCAGTCCCCGGACTAGCGAGTTGAGAAAGCAGTACTTC.

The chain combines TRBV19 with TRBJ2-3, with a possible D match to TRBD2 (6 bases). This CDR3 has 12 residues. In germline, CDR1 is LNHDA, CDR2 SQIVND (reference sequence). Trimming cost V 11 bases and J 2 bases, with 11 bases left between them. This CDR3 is CASGVFTDTQYF. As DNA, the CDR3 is TGTGCCTCGGGGGTCTTCACAGATACGCAGTATTTT.

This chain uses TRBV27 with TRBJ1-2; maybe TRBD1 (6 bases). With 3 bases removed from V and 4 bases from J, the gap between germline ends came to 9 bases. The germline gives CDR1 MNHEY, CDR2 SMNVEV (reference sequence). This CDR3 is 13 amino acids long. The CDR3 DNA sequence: TGTGCCAGCAGTTTTCAGGGGCCCTATGGCTACACCTTC. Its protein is CASSFQGPYGYTF.

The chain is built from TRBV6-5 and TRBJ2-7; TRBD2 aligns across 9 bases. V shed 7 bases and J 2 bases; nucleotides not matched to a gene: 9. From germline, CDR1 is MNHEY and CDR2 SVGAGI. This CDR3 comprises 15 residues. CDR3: CASIISGRLPYEQYF. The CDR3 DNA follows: TGTGCCAGCATTATAAGCGGGAGGCTCCCCTACGAGCAGTACTTC.

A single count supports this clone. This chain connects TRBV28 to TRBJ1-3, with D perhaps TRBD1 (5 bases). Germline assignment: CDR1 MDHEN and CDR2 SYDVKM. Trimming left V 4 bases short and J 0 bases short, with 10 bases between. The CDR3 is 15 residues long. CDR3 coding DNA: TGTGCCAGCAGTTCCTCAGGGATCTCTGGAAACACCATATATTTT. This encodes CASSSSGISGNTIYF.

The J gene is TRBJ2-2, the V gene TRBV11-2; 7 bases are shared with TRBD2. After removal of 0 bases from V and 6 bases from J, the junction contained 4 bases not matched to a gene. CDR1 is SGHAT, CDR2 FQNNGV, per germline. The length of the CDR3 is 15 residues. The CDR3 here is CASSLDGGGPGELFF. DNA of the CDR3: TGTGCCAGCAGCTTAGATGGGGGGGGACCCGGGGAGCTGTTTTTT.

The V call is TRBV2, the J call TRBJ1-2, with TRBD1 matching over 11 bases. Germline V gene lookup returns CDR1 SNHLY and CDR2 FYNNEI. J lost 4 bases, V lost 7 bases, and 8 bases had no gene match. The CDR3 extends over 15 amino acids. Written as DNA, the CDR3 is TGTGCCAGCACCGGGGGACAGGGGGGTATCTATGGCTACACCTTC. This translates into CASTGGQGGIYGYTF.

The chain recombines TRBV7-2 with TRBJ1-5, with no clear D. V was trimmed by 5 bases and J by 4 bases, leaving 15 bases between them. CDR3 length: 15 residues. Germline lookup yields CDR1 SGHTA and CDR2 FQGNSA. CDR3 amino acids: CASSLRTGRNQPQHF. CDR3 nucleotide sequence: TGTGCCAGCAGCCTTCGGACGGGGAGAAATCAGCCCCAGCATTTT.

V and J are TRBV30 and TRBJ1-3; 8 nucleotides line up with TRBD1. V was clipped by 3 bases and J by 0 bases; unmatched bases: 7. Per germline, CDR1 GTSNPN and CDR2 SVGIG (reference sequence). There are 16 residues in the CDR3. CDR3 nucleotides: TGTGCCTGGAGCATGGACAGGGTCGGCTCTGGAAACACCATATATTTT. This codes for CAWSMDRVGSGNTIYF. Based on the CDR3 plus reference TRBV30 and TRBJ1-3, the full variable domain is SQTIHQWPATLVQPVGSPLSLECTVEGTSNPNLYWYRQAAGRGLQLLFYSVGIGQISSEVPQNLSASRPQDRQFILSSKKLLLSDSGFYLCAWSMDRVGSGNTIYFGEGSWLTVV.

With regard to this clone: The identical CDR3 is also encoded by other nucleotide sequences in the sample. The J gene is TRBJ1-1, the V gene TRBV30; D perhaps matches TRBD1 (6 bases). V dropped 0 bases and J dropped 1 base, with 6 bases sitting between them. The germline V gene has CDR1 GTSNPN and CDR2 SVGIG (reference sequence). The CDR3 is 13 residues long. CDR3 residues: CAWSVQGNTEAFF. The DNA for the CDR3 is TGTGCCTGGAGTGTACAGGGGAACACTGAAGCTTTCTTT.

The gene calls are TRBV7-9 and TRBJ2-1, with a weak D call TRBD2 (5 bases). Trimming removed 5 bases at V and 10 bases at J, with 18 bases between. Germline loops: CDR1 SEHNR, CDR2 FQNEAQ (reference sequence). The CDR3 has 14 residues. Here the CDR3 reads CASSPGGLTGEQFF. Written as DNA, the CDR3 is TGTGCCAGCAGCCCCGGCGGGCTCACGGGGGAGCAGTTCTTC.

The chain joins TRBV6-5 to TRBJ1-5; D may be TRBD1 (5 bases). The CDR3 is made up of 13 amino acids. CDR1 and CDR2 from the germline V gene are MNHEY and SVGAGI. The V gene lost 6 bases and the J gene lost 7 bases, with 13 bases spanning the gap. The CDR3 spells CASRGTSGQPQHF. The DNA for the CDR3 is TGTGCCAGCAGAGGGACTTCAGGGCAGCCCCAGCATTTT.

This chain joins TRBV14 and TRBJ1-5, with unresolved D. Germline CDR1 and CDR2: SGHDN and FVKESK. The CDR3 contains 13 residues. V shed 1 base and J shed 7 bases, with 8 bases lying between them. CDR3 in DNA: TGTGCCAGCAGCCAAGGGACTGGGCAGCCCCAGCATTTT. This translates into CASSQGTGQPQHF.

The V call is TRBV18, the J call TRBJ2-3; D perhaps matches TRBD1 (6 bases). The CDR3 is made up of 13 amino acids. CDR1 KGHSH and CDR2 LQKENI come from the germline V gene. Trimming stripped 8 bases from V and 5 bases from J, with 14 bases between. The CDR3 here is CASTGTQRDTQYF. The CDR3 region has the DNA TGTGCCAGCACAGGGACCCAGCGAGATACGCAGTATTTT.

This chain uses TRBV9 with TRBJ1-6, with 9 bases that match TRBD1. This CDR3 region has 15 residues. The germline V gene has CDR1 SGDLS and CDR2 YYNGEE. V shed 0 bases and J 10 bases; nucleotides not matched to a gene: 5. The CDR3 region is CASSVEGQGQSPLHF. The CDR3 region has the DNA TGTGCCAGCAGCGTAGAGGGACAGGGCCAGTCACCCCTCCACTTT.

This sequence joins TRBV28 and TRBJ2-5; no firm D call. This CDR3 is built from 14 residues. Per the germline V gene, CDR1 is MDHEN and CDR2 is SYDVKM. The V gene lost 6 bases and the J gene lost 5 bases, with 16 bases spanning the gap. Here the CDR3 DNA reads TGTGCCAGCAGAGACAATATGGTATTTGAGACCCAGTACTTC. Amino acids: CASRDNMVFETQYF.

In nucleotides, the CDR3 is TGTGCCAGCAGCTTAGCGCGGGCTAACAGGAACACTGAAGCTTTCTTT. Translation: CASSLARANRNTEAFF. The genes are TRBV7-9 and TRBJ1-1; D gene uncertain. CDR3 length: 16 residues. Germline CDR1 is SEHNR and CDR2 is FQNEAQ (reference sequence). The ends were cut back, 0 bases at V and 1 base at J, with 12 bases in the middle.

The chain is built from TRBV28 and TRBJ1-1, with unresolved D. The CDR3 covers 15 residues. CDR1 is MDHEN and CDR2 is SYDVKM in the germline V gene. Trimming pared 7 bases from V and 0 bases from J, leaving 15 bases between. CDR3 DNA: TGTGCCAGCACCGACGACCTAGCCGTGAACACTGAAGCTTTCTTT. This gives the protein CASTDDLAVNTEAFF.

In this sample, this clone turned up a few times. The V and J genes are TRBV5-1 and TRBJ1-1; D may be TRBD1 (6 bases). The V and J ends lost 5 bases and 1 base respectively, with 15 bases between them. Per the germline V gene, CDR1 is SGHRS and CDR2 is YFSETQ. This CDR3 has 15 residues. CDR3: CASSPDGQPNTEAFF. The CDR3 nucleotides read TGCGCCAGCAGTCCCGATGGACAGCCGAACACTGAAGCTTTCTTT.

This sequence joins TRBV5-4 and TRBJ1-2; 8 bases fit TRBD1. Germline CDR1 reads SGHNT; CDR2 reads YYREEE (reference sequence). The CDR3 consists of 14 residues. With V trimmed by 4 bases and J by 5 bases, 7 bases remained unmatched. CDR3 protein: CASSPGQGWYGYTF. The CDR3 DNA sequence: TGTGCCAGCAGCCCCGGACAGGGTTGGTATGGCTACACCTTC.

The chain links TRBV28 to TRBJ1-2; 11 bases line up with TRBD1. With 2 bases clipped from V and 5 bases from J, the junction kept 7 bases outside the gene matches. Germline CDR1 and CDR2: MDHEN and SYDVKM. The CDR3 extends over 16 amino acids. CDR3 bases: TGTGCCAGCAGTTTAGGAGGGACAGGGGGATTGTATGGCTACACCTTC. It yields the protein CASSLGGTGGLYGYTF.

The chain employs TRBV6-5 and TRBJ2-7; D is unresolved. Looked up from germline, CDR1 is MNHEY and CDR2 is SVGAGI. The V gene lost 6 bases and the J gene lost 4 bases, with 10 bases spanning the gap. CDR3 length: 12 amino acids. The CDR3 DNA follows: TGTGCCAGCAGGAGTGATTCATACGAGCAGTACTTC. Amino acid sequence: CASRSDSYEQYF.